This T cell receptor beta chain was sequenced during a study of vaccination effects on CD4 cells after COVID-19. Produced via immunoSEQ multiplex PCR; TCRdb's table is partial and in-frame only. The sample lists about 22,000 clones, roughly 80% occurring once. Before sequencing, viral peptide pools were used by the ViraFEST assay to expand antigen-specific CD4+ T cells. The culture ran for 10 days, and then CD4+ T cells were isolated. Nucleocapsid antibodies stayed negative before and after vaccination, showing no earlier SARS-CoV-2 infection. Cultivation was performed at two million PBMC per well with roughly 9.1 IU/ml IL-2 and roughly 9.3 ug/ml peptides added. Cells had half their medium changed to IL-2 medium on days 3 and 7. As for this clone: Its matching antigen is unknown.

Looked up from germline, CDR1 is LNHDA and CDR2 is SQIVND (reference sequence). Trimming cost V 3 bases and J 4 bases, with 11 bases left between them. This CDR3 contains 14 residues. Study outcomes and limitations: Clones that were induced by infection or by vaccine showed marked contraction late after vaccination.

J is TRBJ2-3 and V is TRBV19, with D tentatively TRBD1 (6 bases). The material was CD4+ T cells from PBMCs cultured with HCoV-NL63 spike peptides, obtained before COVID-19 vaccination. This receptor was obtained from a human donor who received a COVID-19 vaccine. CDR3 sequence reads: CASSMGNRADTQYF. The CDR3 DNA sequence: TGTGCCAGTAGTATGGGAAACAGGGCAGATACGCAGTATTTT.